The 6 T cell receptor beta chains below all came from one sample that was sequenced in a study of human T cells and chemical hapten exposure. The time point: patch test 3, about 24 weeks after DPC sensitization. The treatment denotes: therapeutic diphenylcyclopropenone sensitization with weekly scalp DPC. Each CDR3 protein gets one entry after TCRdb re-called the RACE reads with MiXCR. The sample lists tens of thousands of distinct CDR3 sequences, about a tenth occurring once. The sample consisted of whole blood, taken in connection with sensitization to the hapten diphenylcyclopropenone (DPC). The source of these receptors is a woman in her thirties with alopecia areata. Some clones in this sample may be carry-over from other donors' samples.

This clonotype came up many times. This CDR3 reads CSVGTVNQPQHF. The DNA of the CDR3 is TGCAGCGTCGGGACGGTCAATCAGCCCCAGCATTTT. V gene TRBV29-1 combines with J gene TRBJ1-5; D may be TRBD1 (5 bases). This CDR3 comprises 12 residues. V was cut by 6 bases and J by 3 bases, with 9 bases left in between. Germline V gene sequence: CDR1 SQVTM, CDR2 ANQGSEA.

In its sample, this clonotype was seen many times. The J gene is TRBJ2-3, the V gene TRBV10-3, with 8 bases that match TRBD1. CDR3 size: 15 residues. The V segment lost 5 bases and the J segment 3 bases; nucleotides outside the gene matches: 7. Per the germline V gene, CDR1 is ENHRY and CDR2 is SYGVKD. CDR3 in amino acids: CAISPPGGLTDTQYF. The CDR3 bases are TGTGCCATCAGTCCCCCAGGGGGCCTAACAGATACGCAGTATTTT.

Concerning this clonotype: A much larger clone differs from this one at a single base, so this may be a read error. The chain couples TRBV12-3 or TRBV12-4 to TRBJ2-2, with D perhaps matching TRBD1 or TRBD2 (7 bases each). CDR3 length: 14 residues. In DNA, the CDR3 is TGTGCCGGCAGTCCCAGGGGGGAGGGCGGGGAGCTGTTTTTT. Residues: CAGSPRGEGGELFF.

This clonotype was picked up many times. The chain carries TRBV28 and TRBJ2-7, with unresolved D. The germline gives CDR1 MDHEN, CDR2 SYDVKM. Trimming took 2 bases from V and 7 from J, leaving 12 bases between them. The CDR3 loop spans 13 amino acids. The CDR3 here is CASSLNPAREQYF. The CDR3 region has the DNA TGTGCCAGCAGTTTAAATCCCGCCAGGGAGCAGTACTTC.

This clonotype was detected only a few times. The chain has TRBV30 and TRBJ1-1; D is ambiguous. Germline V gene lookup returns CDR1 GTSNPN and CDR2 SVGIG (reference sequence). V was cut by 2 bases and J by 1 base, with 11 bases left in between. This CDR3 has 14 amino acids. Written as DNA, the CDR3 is TGTGCCTGGAGTAAGGTGGGCAAGAACACTGAAGCTTTCTTT. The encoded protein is CAWSKVGKNTEAFF.

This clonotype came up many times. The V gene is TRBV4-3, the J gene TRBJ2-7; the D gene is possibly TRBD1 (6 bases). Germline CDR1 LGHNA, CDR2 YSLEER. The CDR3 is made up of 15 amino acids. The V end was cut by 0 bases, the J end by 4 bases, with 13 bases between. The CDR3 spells CASSQERTASYEQYF. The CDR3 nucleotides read TGCGCCAGCAGCCAAGAGAGGACAGCTTCATACGAGCAGTACTTC.